A single sample is the source of the 20 T cell receptor beta chains below, sequenced in a study of cytomegalovirus exposure and HLA in healthy donors. The PCR used 60 Vbeta and 13 Jbeta primers. The method was immunoSEQ multiplex PCR; TCRdb's version includes in-frame clones alone and lacks a portion of them. The table has under 200,000 clones, 78% seen once. The sequencing sample was made of PBMCs. The receptor source for this set is a woman in her thirties or forties in good health and CMV-seronegative.

V and J are TRBV4-2 and TRBJ1-3, with D possibly matching TRBD1 (5 bases). CDR3 length equals 20 residues. CDR1 is LGHNA and CDR2 is YNFKEQ in the germline V gene. Trimming took 2 bases from V and 4 from J, leaving 27 bases between them. The chain's CDR3 is CASSQKGPRVDSVGGNTIYF. The CDR3 region has the DNA TGTGCCAGCAGCCAAAAAGGACCCAGGGTAGATTCTGTCGGAGGAAACACCATATATTTT.

CDR3 residues: CASSLAGSQETQYF. DNA of the CDR3: TGCGCCAGCAGCTTGGCCGGGAGTCAAGAGACCCAGTACTTC. The chain couples TRBV5-1 to TRBJ2-5, with TRBD2 as a possible D gene (6 bases). CDR3 size: 14 residues. Trimming shortened V by 0 bases and J by 2 bases, and 8 bases separated the two germline ends. Looked up from germline, CDR1 is SGHRS and CDR2 is YFSETQ.

The J gene is TRBJ2-5, the V gene TRBV6-6, with unresolved D. This CDR3 is 15 amino acids long. CDR1 and CDR2 (germline): MNHNY, SVGAGI (reference sequence). Trimming stripped 0 bases from V and 2 bases from J, with 10 bases between. CDR3 sequence: CASSYSELEQETQYF. The CDR3 coding sequence is TGTGCCAGCAGTTACTCGGAGCTAGAACAAGAGACCCAGTACTTC.

The chain carries TRBV12-2 and TRBJ1-1; the D segment call TRBD1 is taken from the table without a DNA check. TRBV12-2 is a listed pseudogene. The CDR3 spans 16 residues. Here the CDR3 reads CASRLGGQVENTEAFF. CDR3 DNA: TGTGCAAGTCGCTTAGGGGGACAGGTTGAGAACACTGAAGCTTTCTTT.

The chain carries TRBV2 and TRBJ1-2, with a possible D match to TRBD1 (6 bases). The CDR3 consists of 15 residues. V lost 3 bases and J lost 2, with 13 bases in between. Germline V gene sequence: CDR1 SNHLY, CDR2 FYNNEI. The CDR3: CASSDRGYANYGYTF. CDR3 DNA sequence: TGTGCCAGCAGTGATAGGGGGTATGCCAACTATGGCTACACCTTC.

The V call is TRBV18, the J call TRBJ2-2; D gene unclear. This CDR3 region has 14 residues. Trimming took off 3 bases at V and 3 bases at J, with 8 bases between the two ends. Germline loops: CDR1 KGHSH, CDR2 LQKENI. This CDR3 reads CASSPYGDTGELFF. The CDR3 DNA reads TGTGCCAGCTCACCCTACGGAGACACCGGGGAGCTGTTTTTT.

This clone was seen just once. The chain recombines TRBV6-5 with TRBJ2-5; TRBD1 might be the D (6 bases). Per the germline V gene, CDR1 is MNHEY and CDR2 is SVGAGI. Trimming left V 2 bases short and J 1 base short, with 11 bases between. This CDR3 region has 15 residues. For the CDR3, the DNA is TGTGCCAGCAGTTACACCACAGGGTTCCAAGAGACCCAGTACTTC. Translation gives CASSYTTGFQETQYF.

The chain is built from TRBV29-1 and TRBJ1-1; 9 bases line up with TRBD1. This CDR3 has 14 residues. The trim removed 2 bases at V and 8 bases at J, leaving 9 bases unmatched. The germline V gene has CDR1 SQVTM and CDR2 ANQGSEA. The CDR3 DNA is TGCAGCGTTGAACTAGTCCCGGGACAGGGAGAAGCTTTCTTT. Protein: CSVELVPGQGEAFF.

V and J are TRBV7-2 and TRBJ2-1; 7 bases match TRBD1. Trimming took 4 bases from V and 5 from J; bases not matched to a gene: 5. The CDR3 totals 14 residues. CDR1 SGHTA and CDR2 FQGNSA come from the germline V gene. CDR3 nucleotides: TGTGCCAGCAGCTCCGGGACAGTTAACAATGAGCAGTTCTTC. This gives the protein CASSSGTVNNEQFF.

The V and J genes are TRBV6-1 and TRBJ1-3; D is unresolved. Germline V gene sequence: CDR1 MNHNS, CDR2 SASEGT. V lost 2 bases to trimming and J lost 0 bases, with 5 bases between them. The CDR3 loop spans 14 amino acids. CDR3 in amino acids: CASSERSSGNTIYF. Written as DNA, the CDR3 is TGTGCCAGCAGTGAAAGGAGCTCTGGAAACACCATATATTTT.

This sequence joins TRBV29-1 and TRBJ2-5, with 9 positions matching TRBD2. V dropped 8 bases and J dropped 1; count of bases not matched to a gene: 2. The CDR3 consists of 12 residues. Looked up from germline, CDR1 is SQVTM and CDR2 is ANQGSEA. The CDR3 nucleotides are TGCAGCATTAGCGGGGGCCAAGAGACCCAGTACTTC. It codes for CSISGGQETQYF.

The chain has TRBV2 and TRBJ2-4; 7 positions agree with TRBD1. The germline V gene encodes CDR1 SNHLY and CDR2 FYNNEI. V lost 4 bases to trimming and J lost 0 bases; unmatched junction nucleotides: 6. This CDR3 has 16 amino acids. This chain's CDR3 is CASSVGQELAKNIQYF. The CDR3 bases are TGTGCCAGCAGTGTTGGACAGGAATTAGCCAAAAACATTCAGTACTTC.

Here the CDR3 reads CASSRGRDTQYF. CDR3 in DNA: TGTGCCAGCAGTCGCGGGAGGGATACGCAGTATTTT. The rearrangement joins TRBV2 to TRBJ2-3; 8 positions agree with TRBD2. CDR1 and CDR2 (germline): SNHLY, FYNNEI. The CDR3 totals 12 residues. The trim removed 5 bases at V and 6 bases at J, leaving 1 base unmatched.

The chain employs TRBV14 and TRBJ1-2; 7 bases agree with TRBD1. The CDR3 loop spans 13 amino acids. The junction had 8 bases not matched to a gene; V was cut back by 6 bases and J by 7 bases. Germline CDR1 is SGHDN and CDR2 is FVKESK. The CDR3 sequence: CASSRGQNTGYTF. The CDR3 nucleotides are TGTGCCAGCAGTCGGGGACAGAATACTGGCTACACCTTC.

This clone showed up just a few times. CDR3 region: CASSKTGETEAFF. CDR3 nucleotide sequence: TGTGCCAGCAGCAAAACAGGGGAAACTGAAGCTTTCTTT. The V call is TRBV27, the J call TRBJ1-1, with 7 bases identical to TRBD1. The germline V gene has CDR1 MNHEY and CDR2 SMNVEV (reference sequence). V was clipped by 6 bases and J by 5 bases; unmatched bases: 6. CDR3 length: 13 amino acids.

This chain links TRBV27 with TRBJ2-5, with 9 bases identical to TRBD1. Germline V CDR1 and CDR2: MNHEY, SMNVEV (reference sequence). The length of the CDR3 is 16 residues. With V trimmed by 1 base and J by 5 bases, 8 bases remained unmatched. The CDR3 DNA follows: TGTGCCAGCAGTTTATTATATACAGGGGGCAGGGAGACCCAGTACTTC. Its protein is CASSLLYTGGRETQYF.

V usage is TRBV27 and J usage is TRBJ2-5; 8 nucleotides align to TRBD1. The germline gives CDR1 MNHEY, CDR2 SMNVEV (reference sequence). This CDR3 comprises 13 residues. With 11 bases clipped from V and 5 bases from J, the junction kept 10 bases outside the gene matches. CDR3 amino acids: CAAGGAVYETQYF. The CDR3 DNA reads TGTGCCGCAGGGGGCGCGGTTTACGAGACCCAGTACTTC.

DNA of the CDR3: TGTGCCAGCTGTCAAGATACTAGCACAGATACGCAGTATTTT. Translated: CASCQDTSTDTQYF. The gene calls are TRBV2 and TRBJ2-3; D gene ambiguous. The germline V and J ends were trimmed by 8 bases and 0 bases, with 12 bases remaining between them. There are 14 residues in the CDR3. Per germline, CDR1 SNHLY and CDR2 FYNNEI.

The chain couples TRBV7-2 to TRBJ1-4, with D possibly TRBD1 on 6 matching bases. The length of the CDR3 is 15 residues. Trimming cost V 5 bases and J 0 bases, with 10 bases left between them. Germline CDR1 is SGHTA and CDR2 is FQGNSA. The CDR3 coding sequence is TGTGCCAGCAGCCCCAGACAGGCAACTAATGAAAAACTGTTTTTT. This gives the protein CASSPRQATNEKLFF.

V is TRBV4-1 and J is TRBJ2-2; possible D gene TRBD2, 5 bases. CDR1 and CDR2 from the germline V gene are MGHRA and YSYEKL. Trimming took 0 bases from V and 3 from J, leaving 11 bases between them. This CDR3 spans 16 amino acids. The CDR3 sequence is CASSQDNRLYTGELFF. The CDR3 bases are TGCGCCAGCAGCCAAGATAACCGACTATACACCGGGGAGCTGTTTTTT.